This T cell receptor beta chain came from a study of type 1 regulatory T cells. For the study at large: An in vitro protocol generated T-allo10, a Tr1-enriched, alloantigen-specific CD4 T cell product.

TCRdb itself ran the reads through MiXCR, one entry per CDR3 protein. Seen here are about 65,000 distinct CDR3 sequences, 45% to 50% observed once, and the top ten hold roughly 2.1%. V was clipped by 7 bases and J by 5 bases, with 20 bases between them. This CDR3 has 15 amino acids. Germline-derived CDR1 and CDR2 are MNHEY and SVGAGI. Note on this clonotype: Antigen: not known.

Specimen: cultured non-Tr1 T cells, either the whole culture or a sorted T cell fraction (not recorded which). The receptor was derived from a human donor in good health. The chain links TRBV6-5 to TRBJ1-1, with D perhaps matching TRBD1 (5 bases). The CDR3 DNA reads TGTGCCAGCATGCTTGGGCAGGGTGTAAGGACTGAAGCTTTCTTT. Translating gives CASMLGQGVRTEAFF.